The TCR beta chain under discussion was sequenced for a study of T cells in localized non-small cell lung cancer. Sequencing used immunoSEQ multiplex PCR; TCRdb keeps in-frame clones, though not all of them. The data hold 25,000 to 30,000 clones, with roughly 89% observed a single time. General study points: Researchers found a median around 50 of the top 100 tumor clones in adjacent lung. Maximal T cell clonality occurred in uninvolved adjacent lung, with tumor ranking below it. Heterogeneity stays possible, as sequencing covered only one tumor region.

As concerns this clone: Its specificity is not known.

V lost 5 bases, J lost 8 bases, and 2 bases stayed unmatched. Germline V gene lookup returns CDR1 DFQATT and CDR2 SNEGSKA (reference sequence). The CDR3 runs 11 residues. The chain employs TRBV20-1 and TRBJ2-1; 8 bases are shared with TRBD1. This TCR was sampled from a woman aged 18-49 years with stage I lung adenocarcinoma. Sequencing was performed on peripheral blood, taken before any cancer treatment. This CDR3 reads CSAGQGHEQFF. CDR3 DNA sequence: TGCAGTGCTGGACAGGGACATGAGCAGTTCTTC.